The clone carrying this T cell receptor (beta chain) was seen more than once but under ten times. J gave up 3 bases and V 5 bases, and 5 bases lay outside the gene matches. The CDR3 runs 15 residues. Germline V lookup: CDR1 SGHVS, CDR2 FQNEAQ. Time point reported: pre-sensitization, week 0. The sample's treatment: therapeutic diphenylcyclopropenone sensitization with weekly scalp DPC. The data belong to a study of human T cells and chemical hapten exposure. TCRdb processed the RACE reads anew with MiXCR; each CDR3 protein has one entry. The sample includes tens of thousands of distinct CDR3 sequences, approximately 10% of them seen just once.

The receptor was isolated from a woman aged 40 to 49 with alopecia areata. Some clones in this sample may be carry-over from other donors' samples. V is TRBV7-8 and J is TRBJ2-7, with 12 bases identical to TRBD1. The sequencing used whole blood, collected in connection with sensitization to the hapten diphenylcyclopropenone (DPC). For the CDR3, the DNA is TGTGCCAGCAGCCGGGGGACAGGGGGCGTCTACGAGCAGTACTTC. It translates to CASSRGTGGVYEQYF.